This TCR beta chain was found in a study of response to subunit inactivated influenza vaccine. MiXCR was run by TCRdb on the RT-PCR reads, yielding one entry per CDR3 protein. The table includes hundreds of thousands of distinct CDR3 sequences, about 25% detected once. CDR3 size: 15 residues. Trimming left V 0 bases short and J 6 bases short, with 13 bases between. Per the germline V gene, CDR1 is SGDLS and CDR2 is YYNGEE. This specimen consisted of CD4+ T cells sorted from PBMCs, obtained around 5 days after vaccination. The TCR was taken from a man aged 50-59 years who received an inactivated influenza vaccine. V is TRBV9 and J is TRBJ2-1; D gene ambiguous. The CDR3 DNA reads TGTGCCAGCAGCGTAGGGACGGTTCGAGGCAATGAGCAGTTCTTC. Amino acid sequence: CASSVGTVRGNEQFF.